Following are 9 T cell receptor beta chains from one sample sequenced in a study of blood T cell repertoires in COVID-19. Measured with immunoSEQ multiplex PCR; TCRdb has only the in-frame clones, and not every one. This sample carries 200,000 to 250,000 clones, almost 85% of them seen once, and the ten largest clones take around 16%. The sample comprised PBMCs or T cells enriched from blood (not recorded which). Receptors originate from a man between 40 and 49 years old who had recovered from COVID-19.

The CDR3 protein is CASSSGGTEATEAFF. The CDR3 nucleotides read TGCGCCAGCAGCTCGGGGGGGACAGAAGCCACTGAAGCTTTCTTT. This chain links TRBV5-1 with TRBJ1-1; 7 nucleotides line up with TRBD1. The CDR3 runs to 15 residues. The germline V gene encodes CDR1 SGHRS and CDR2 YFSETQ. The junction had 9 bases not matched to a gene; V was cut back by 3 bases and J by 4 bases.

The CDR3 DNA follows: TGCGCCAGCAGCTTGGCAAAACTGCCGTACAATGAGCAGTTCTTC. Translated: CASSLAKLPYNEQFF. V is TRBV5-1 and J is TRBJ2-1, with D unclear. The CDR3 has 15 residues. V shed 0 bases and J shed 4 bases, with 11 bases lying between them. Germline-derived CDR1 and CDR2 are SGHRS and YFSETQ.

The chain is built from TRBV5-1 and TRBJ2-7; D is uncertain. Germline lookup yields CDR1 SGHRS and CDR2 YFSETQ. The V gene lost 2 bases and the J gene lost 1 base, with 10 bases spanning the gap. The CDR3 is made up of 14 amino acids. CDR3 bases: TGCGCCAGCAGCTTAAGCGTAGCTTCCTACGAGCAGTACTTC. Residues: CASSLSVASYEQYF.

The chain is built from TRBV27 and TRBJ1-6; 8 nucleotides match TRBD1. Germline V gene data show CDR1 as MNHEY and CDR2 as SMNVEV (reference sequence). V lost 8 bases and J lost 8; bases outside the gene matches: 14. CDR3 length equals 16 residues. The CDR3 nucleotides read TGTGCCAGCGGTTCAGGGGGCCGGGGAGGGTATTCACCCCTCCACTTT. This codes for CASGSGGRGGYSPLHF.

The V gene is TRBV3-1 (or the pseudogene TRBV3-2), the J gene TRBJ2-5, with a possible D match to TRBD1 (5 bases). V dropped 1 base and J dropped 7 bases, with 10 bases sitting between them. CDR3 length: 13 amino acids. From germline, CDR1 is LGHDT and CDR2 YNNKEL (reference sequence). CDR3 protein: CASSQGSTGTQYF. The CDR3 DNA follows: TGTGCCAGCAGCCAAGGGAGTACAGGGACCCAGTACTTC.

This clone appeared a few times. The gene calls are TRBV7-2 and TRBJ2-7, with 9 bases aligning to TRBD2. CDR1 is SGHTA and CDR2 is FQGNSA in the germline V gene. After removal of 4 bases from V and 3 bases from J, the junction contained 13 bases not matched to a gene. The CDR3 runs 17 residues. The CDR3 DNA sequence: TGTGCCAGCAGCTACGGAGCGGGAGGCCTTGGGGGCTACGAGCAGTACTTC. Its translation: CASSYGAGGLGGYEQYF.

The chain has TRBV3-1 (or the pseudogene TRBV3-2) and TRBJ2-2; D uncertain. CDR3 length equals 15 residues. The germline V gene encodes CDR1 LGHDT and CDR2 YNNKEL (reference sequence). V was shortened by 5 bases and J by 0 bases, with 10 bases between the two germline ends. DNA for the CDR3: TGTGCCAGCAGCGGAGAACTAACGAACACCGGGGAGCTGTTTTTT. As protein: CASSGELTNTGELFF.

The chain joins TRBV2 to TRBJ2-3; no definite D call. Trimming left V 2 bases short and J 5 bases short, with 14 bases between. Germline-derived CDR1 and CDR2 are SNHLY and FYNNEI. CDR3 length: 15 residues. CDR3 sequence: CASSELTPVKDTQYF. The CDR3 DNA reads as TGTGCCAGCAGTGAACTTACGCCGGTTAAAGATACGCAGTATTTT.

This clone was seen many times. The chain is built from TRBV6-6 and TRBJ2-7; a weak D match, TRBD2 (7 bases). The germline V gene encodes CDR1 MNHNY and CDR2 SVGAGI (reference sequence). Between the trimmed V and J ends, which lost 0 bases and 2 bases, there was a span of 14 bases. The CDR3 has 16 amino acids. The CDR3 region has the DNA TGTGCCAGCAGTTACTCCTGGGGGAGGGACACCTACGAGCAGTACTTC. Its translation is CASSYSWGRDTYEQYF.